The 8 T cell receptor beta chains presented below share a single source sample, sequenced in a study of blood T cell repertoires in COVID-19. Profiled with immunoSEQ multiplex PCR; TCRdb holds only in-frame clones, not every one. Of fewer than 200,000 clones listed, around nine tenths were seen once; the top ten hold approximately 12%. The sequenced sample was peripheral blood. These receptors came from a woman aged 65 to 85 with COVID-19, enrolled during active disease.

The chain combines TRBV7-3 with TRBJ2-1, with D possibly being TRBD2 (5 bases). The germline V and J ends were trimmed by 2 bases and 8 bases, with 13 bases remaining between them. Looked up from germline, CDR1 is SGHTA and CDR2 is FQGTGA. The CDR3 covers 14 residues. Here the CDR3 reads CASSLGFEGDEQFF. CDR3 nucleotides: TGTGCCAGCAGCTTAGGGTTCGAGGGCGATGAGCAGTTCTTC.

The chain couples TRBV5-4 to TRBJ2-7; 13 bases align to TRBD2. Germline CDR1 SGHNT, CDR2 YYREEE (reference sequence). V shed 0 bases and J 3 bases; nucleotides not matched to a gene: 0. This CDR3 spans 15 amino acids. For the CDR3, the DNA is TGTGCCAGCAGCTTGGGACTAGCGGGAGGCTACGAGCAGTACTTC. Translated, it gives CASSLGLAGGYEQYF.

The CDR3 sequence: CAIKNAMGSTEAFF. The CDR3 DNA sequence: TGTGCCATAAAGAATGCTATGGGGAGCACTGAAGCTTTCTTT. The genes are TRBV6-5 and TRBJ1-1; D is ambiguous. V was cut by 10 bases and J by 4 bases, with 19 bases left in between. The germline gives CDR1 MNHEY, CDR2 SVGAGI. The CDR3 extends over 14 amino acids.

The chain combines TRBV4-3 with TRBJ1-6; 9 bases match TRBD1. The CDR3 is made up of 17 amino acids. Trimming at V came to 0 bases and at J to 5 bases, leaving 5 bases not matched to a gene. Germline V gene lookup returns CDR1 LGHNA and CDR2 YSLEER. The CDR3 protein is CASSQDPGTGNNSPLHF. The CDR3 nucleotides read TGCGCCAGCAGCCAAGACCCCGGGACAGGGAATAATTCACCCCTCCACTTT.

This chain links TRBV7-3 with TRBJ2-5, with TRBD2 as a possible D gene (7 bases). V lost 2 bases to trimming and J lost 5 bases, with 18 bases between them. Germline values: CDR1 SGHTA, CDR2 FQGTGA. The CDR3 totals 16 residues. CDR3 sequence reads: CASSLVGAGVYETQYF. The CDR3 region has the DNA TGTGCCAGCAGCTTAGTGGGGGCGGGAGTCTATGAGACCCAGTACTTC.

The chain couples TRBV7-9 to TRBJ2-7, with 7 bases that match TRBD2. The CDR3 runs to 13 residues. Unmatched junction bases numbered 3, after V lost 0 bases and J lost 7 bases. Germline CDR1 reads SEHNR; CDR2 reads FQNEAQ (reference sequence). The CDR3 bases are TGTGCCAGCAGCTTAGCAGCTAGCGGTGAGCAGTACTTC. This sequence encodes CASSLAASGEQYF.

The CDR3 DNA reads TGTGCCAGCAGCTTAGGGCAGGCAAACTCCTACGAGCAGTACTTC. Residues: CASSLGQANSYEQYF. The chain uses TRBV7-2 and TRBJ2-7; D is uncertain. From germline, CDR1 is SGHTA and CDR2 FQGNSA. V gave up 1 base and J gave up 0 bases, with 10 bases separating them. The CDR3 consists of 15 residues.

The V and J genes are TRBV9 and TRBJ2-3; tentative D call: TRBD2 (5 bases). The CDR3 is 14 amino acids. V gave up 1 base and J gave up 0 bases, with 6 bases separating them. Germline assignment: CDR1 SGDLS and CDR2 YYNGEE. The CDR3 region has the DNA TGTGCCAGCAGCGTACGGACTAGCACAGATACGCAGTATTTT. The encoded protein is CASSVRTSTDTQYF.